The clone carrying this T cell receptor beta chain was recorded a few times. Its target is unknown. At one boundary the junction diverges from the germline segment, which might be a read error. Germline V gives CDR1 SEHNR, CDR2 FQNEAQ (reference sequence). This CDR3 is 12 amino acids long. The sample comes from a study of cytomegalovirus exposure and HLA in healthy donors. The study's findings and limits: Several of the most significant clusters were apparently associated with common viral pathogens in a later analysis. Per a prior analysis, the majority of TCR beta V segments were productive roughly 87% or roughly 30% of the time.

60 Vbeta and 13 Jbeta primers were used in PCR. Using immunoSEQ multiplex PCR, the repertoire was profiled, and TCRdb retains in-frame clones only, with some absent. The table lists roughly 59,000 clones, approximately 70% of them singletons. This TCR came from a middle-aged man in good health and CMV-seropositive. The V call is TRBV7-9, the J call TRBJ1-1, with D hard to call. Sequencing input: PBMCs. The CDR3 DNA reads TGTTCCAGCAGCCCCCCGGAGATTAGGGCTTTCTTT. Translation: CSSSPPEIRAFF.